This T cell receptor beta chain was profiled in a study of CD8 T cells in ankylosing spondylitis. Study-wide findings and caveats: Among TCR beta sequences, a motif of several highly homologous variants appeared characteristic of ankylosing spondylitis blood. The authors reported significant enrichment of disease-linked clones in matched ankylosing spondylitis synovial fluid.

Germline loops: CDR1 MNHEY, CDR2 SMNVEV (reference sequence). The V and J ends lost 2 bases and 2 bases respectively, with 16 bases between them. This CDR3 region has 16 residues. TCRdb re-called the 5' RACE reads through MiXCR, storing one row per CDR3 protein. The sample carries about 210,000 distinct CDR3 sequences, roughly 6.6% recorded once. This clonotype was counted at least ten times. Antigen specificity is unknown. The rearrangement links TRBV27 to TRBJ2-7, with a tentative D call TRBD2 (5 bases). The sample was blood, either unsorted or a sorted T cell fraction (not recorded which). This clonotype was sampled from a male donor with ankylosing spondylitis. The CDR3 coding sequence is TGTGCCAGCAGTTTAACACTCGGAGCGGCAACCTACGAGCAGTACTTC. It encodes CASSLTLGAATYEQYF.